Each of the 23 T cell receptor beta chains below was sequenced from the same sample in a study of cytomegalovirus exposure and HLA in healthy donors. The PCR made use of 60 Vbeta and 13 Jbeta primers. Libraries were prepared by immunoSEQ multiplex PCR; TCRdb keeps only in-frame clonotypes and omits some of them. Of about 120,000 clones in the sample, 74% were seen once. Sequencing was performed on PBMCs. The receptors were sampled from a human donor in good health.

The chain combines TRBV5-6 with TRBJ1-4; no clear D gene. CDR1 and CDR2 from the germline V gene are SGHDT and YYEEEE. The CDR3 runs to 13 residues. Trimming removed 4 bases at V and 5 bases at J, with 9 bases between. CDR3 DNA: TGTGCCAGCAGCCTGCCGGGGAATGAAAAACTGTTTTTT. It translates to CASSLPGNEKLFF.

Regarding this clone: This CDR3 is also generated by other DNA sequences in the sample. V gene TRBV7-3 combines with J gene TRBJ2-5; weak D call: TRBD2 (5 bases). The CDR3 is made up of 14 amino acids. Trimming took off 2 bases at V and 4 bases at J, with 11 bases between the two ends. The germline CDR1 and CDR2 sequences are SGHTA and FQGTGA. CDR3: CASSLAGGGETQYF. CDR3 nucleotides: TGTGCCAGCAGCTTAGCAGGAGGCGGAGAGACCCAGTACTTC.

This clone occurred a few times. The chain carries TRBV5-1 and TRBJ1-1; no clear D. This CDR3 is built from 13 residues. CDR1 is SGHRS, CDR2 YFSETQ, per germline. V gave up 2 bases and J gave up 10 bases, with 15 bases separating them. The CDR3 spells CASSFRTDWGAFF. CDR3 bases: TGCGCCAGCAGCTTTCGGACGGACTGGGGAGCTTTCTTT.

The chain links TRBV6-5 to TRBJ1-2; a possible D gene is TRBD1 (6 bases). The CDR3 consists of 13 residues. Germline V lookup: CDR1 MNHEY, CDR2 SVGAGI. Between the trimmed V and J ends, which lost 5 bases and 8 bases, there was a span of 15 bases. CDR3 sequence (DNA): TGTGCCAGCAGTCGTACAGGGACGGGGGGCTACACCTTC. Translating it yields CASSRTGTGGYTF.

This rearrangement joins TRBV7-9 to TRBJ2-7; D uncertain. The length of the CDR3 is 12 residues. Trimming shortened V by 1 base and J by 4 bases, and 5 bases separated the two germline ends. Germline-derived CDR1 and CDR2 are SEHNR and FQNEAQ (reference sequence). CDR3 in DNA: TGTGCCAGCAGCTTAGTTCCGTACGAGCAGTACTTC. It specifies CASSLVPYEQYF.

CDR3 DNA: TGTGCCAGCAGCCAAAGACACATAACTTTTAGCAATCAGCCCCAGCATTTT. It codes for CASSQRHITFSNQPQHF. The V and J genes are TRBV5-8 and TRBJ1-5; D unresolved. V lost 4 bases to trimming and J lost 0 bases, with 17 bases between them. The CDR3 sequence is 17 residues long. CDR1 SGHTS and CDR2 YDEGEE come from the germline V gene. Filled out from reference TRBV5-8 and TRBJ1-5, the complete variable domain reads EAGVTQSPTHLIKTRGQQATLRCSPISGHTSVYWYQQALGLGLQFLLWYDEGEERNRGNFPPRFSGRQFPNYSSELNVNALELEDSALYLCASSQRHITFSNQPQHFGDGTRLSIL.

The V call is TRBV7-9, the J call TRBJ2-1; TRBD2 aligns across 9 bases. Trimming removed 1 base from V and 7 bases from J; junction bases left unmatched: 5. This CDR3 region has 15 residues. Germline V gene data show CDR1 as SEHNR and CDR2 as FQNEAQ (reference sequence). Written as DNA, the CDR3 is TGTGCCAGCAGCTTAGTAATAGCGGGGGCTAATGAGCAGTTCTTC. It encodes CASSLVIAGANEQFF. Complete variable domain (other parts from reference TRBV7-9 and TRBJ2-1): DTGVSQNPRHKITKRGQNVTFRCDPISEHNRLYWYRQTLGQGPEFLTYFQNEAQLEKSRLLSDRFSAERPKGSFSTLEIQRTEQGDSAMYLCASSLVIAGANEQFFGPGTRLTVL.

V gene TRBV30 combines with J gene TRBJ1-1; D is perhaps TRBD1 (6 bases). The CDR3 length is 13 residues. With 1 base removed from V and 5 bases from J, the gap between germline ends came to 11 bases. Germline CDR1 reads GTSNPN; CDR2 reads SVGIG (reference sequence). CDR3 sequence (DNA): TGTGCCTGGAGTGCTACAGGGCGGACTGAAGCTTTCTTT. Amino acid sequence: CAWSATGRTEAFF.

This chain connects TRBV6-6 to TRBJ1-2; the D gene is possibly TRBD1 (6 bases). The germline V gene has CDR1 MNHNY and CDR2 SVGAGI (reference sequence). The CDR3 runs 15 residues. V was clipped by 7 bases and J by 0 bases, with 15 bases between them. The CDR3 bases are TGTGCCAGCATGAAGGTGGACAGCGCTAACTATGGCTACACCTTC. Protein sequence: CASMKVDSANYGYTF.

The chain has TRBV9 and TRBJ2-3, with 7 bases identical to TRBD2. The V gene end was trimmed by 3 bases and the J gene end by 6 bases; junction bases not matched to a gene: 10. This CDR3 is built from 15 residues. Germline assignment: CDR1 SGDLS and CDR2 YYNGEE. The CDR3 is CASSAETAGGDTQYF. The CDR3 DNA sequence: TGTGCCAGCAGCGCTGAGACAGCCGGGGGGGATACGCAGTATTTT.

The V gene is TRBV7-2, the J gene TRBJ2-1; TRBD2 agrees at 9 bases. CDR1 is SGHTA and CDR2 is FQGNSA in the germline V gene. J gave up 7 bases and V 8 bases, and 9 bases lay outside the gene matches. The CDR3 is made up of 14 amino acids. This chain's CDR3 is CASRGAGGPNEQFF. CDR3 coding DNA: TGTGCCAGCCGTGGGGCGGGAGGGCCTAATGAGCAGTTCTTC.

The chain combines TRBV27 with TRBJ2-5; TRBD1 matches at 7 bases. V shed 5 bases and J 10 bases; nucleotides not matched to a gene: 16. Germline V CDR1 and CDR2: MNHEY, SMNVEV (reference sequence). The CDR3 loop spans 15 amino acids. The CDR3 DNA is TGTGCCAGCAGTGCGACAGGGTGGTCAGTTGGAAGCCAGTACTTC. Residues: CASSATGWSVGSQYF.

The count of this clone is one. The chain joins TRBV2 to TRBJ2-1, with D possibly matching TRBD2 (6 bases). Trimming shortened V by 6 bases and J by 7 bases, and 13 bases separated the two germline ends. CDR3 length equals 13 residues. From germline, CDR1 is SNHLY and CDR2 FYNNEI. CDR3 sequence (DNA): TGTGCCAGCAGCTCACTAGCCGGGAATGAGCAGTTCTTC. This sequence encodes CASSSLAGNEQFF. The full variable domain, rest sourced from reference TRBV2 and TRBJ2-1, is EPEVTQTPSHQVTQMGQEVILRCVPISNHLYFYWYRQILGQKVEFLVSFYNNEISEKSEIFDDQFSVERPDGSNFTLKIRSTKLEDSAMYFCASSSLAGNEQFFGPGTRLTVL.

The chain has TRBV5-1 and TRBJ1-2, with a possible D match to TRBD1 (6 bases). Germline CDR1 is SGHRS and CDR2 is YFSETQ. The CDR3 is 14 residues long. Deletions cut 2 bases from V and 7 bases from J, with 15 bases between. The CDR3 here is CASSLGQGTFGYTF. The CDR3 DNA reads as TGCGCCAGCAGCTTAGGCCAGGGGACGTTTGGCTACACCTTC.

This clone was found once. This chain joins TRBV18 and TRBJ2-4, with 11 bases matching TRBD1. Germline V lookup: CDR1 KGHSH, CDR2 LQKENI. V lost 3 bases, J lost 2 bases, and 3 bases stayed unmatched. The CDR3 loop spans 16 amino acids. CDR3 DNA: TGTGCCAGCTCACCCCGGACAGGGGGCACCAAAAACATTCAGTACTTC. Its protein is CASSPRTGGTKNIQYF.

The chain uses TRBV6-5 and TRBJ1-5, with D possibly being TRBD1 (6 bases). Between the trimmed V and J ends, which lost 0 bases and 0 bases, there was a span of 9 bases. Germline CDR1 reads MNHEY; CDR2 reads SVGAGI. The CDR3 sequence is 16 residues long. The CDR3 reads CASSYSGALSNQPQHF. The DNA for the CDR3 is TGTGCCAGCAGTTACTCGGGGGCTCTTAGCAATCAGCCCCAGCATTTT.

This clone was counted only a few times. This sequence joins TRBV6-6 and TRBJ2-2; 12 positions match TRBD1. Germline V gene sequence: CDR1 MNHNY, CDR2 SVGAGI (reference sequence). The CDR3 is made up of 16 amino acids. Trimming at V came to 6 bases and at J to 6 bases, leaving 8 bases not matched to a gene. CDR3 DNA sequence: TGTGCCAGCAGCCTGGGACAGGGGGCGATCTCCGGGGAGCTGTTTTTT. The encoded protein is CASSLGQGAISGELFF.

The rearrangement links TRBV5-1 to TRBJ2-3; D perhaps matches TRBD2 (5 bases). Trimming took 0 bases from V and 2 from J, leaving 16 bases between them. Per germline, CDR1 SGHRS and CDR2 YFSETQ. CDR3 size: 17 residues. This CDR3 is CASSLDGSPGFTDTQYF. CDR3 coding DNA: TGCGCCAGCAGCTTGGACGGCTCCCCGGGGTTCACAGATACGCAGTATTTT.

A few counts support this clone. V and J are TRBV18 and TRBJ1-1, with D maybe TRBD1 (6 bases). The CDR3 has 14 amino acids. The V end lost 3 bases, the J end lost 1 base, and 9 bases lay between the germline ends. Germline V gene lookup returns CDR1 KGHSH and CDR2 LQKENI. The DNA of the CDR3 is TGTGCCAGCTCACCCAAGACAGGGAACACTGAAGCTTTCTTT. Translation gives CASSPKTGNTEAFF. Using reference TRBV18 and TRBJ1-1 for the parts outside the CDR3, the full variable domain is NAGVMQNPRHLVRRRGQEARLRCSPMKGHSHVYWYRQLPEEGLKFMVYLQKENIIDESGMPKERFSAEFPKEGPSILRIQQVVRGDSAAYFCASSPKTGNTEAFFGQGTRLTVV.

The chain has TRBV27 and TRBJ1-6; 7 nucleotides line up with TRBD1. CDR3 length equals 15 residues. Germline assignment: CDR1 MNHEY and CDR2 SMNVEV (reference sequence). V was clipped by 5 bases and J by 7 bases; unmatched bases: 8. The CDR3 DNA is TGTGCCAGCAGTCGCCTCGGGACAGACAATTCACCCCTCCACTTT. Protein product: CASSRLGTDNSPLHF.

The genes are TRBV6-6 and TRBJ1-2, with D possibly TRBD1 on 6 matching bases. Trimming took off 6 bases at V and 3 bases at J, with 14 bases between the two ends. In germline, CDR1 is MNHNY, CDR2 SVGAGI (reference sequence). The CDR3 loop spans 14 amino acids. CDR3 sequence: CASSDPGTYYGYTF. Written as DNA, the CDR3 is TGTGCCAGCAGCGACCCCGGGACATACTATGGCTACACCTTC.

This chain joins TRBV19 and TRBJ2-1, with TRBD1 matching over 9 bases. This CDR3 region has 16 residues. With 5 bases clipped from V and 2 bases from J, the junction kept 7 bases outside the gene matches. Germline V lookup: CDR1 LNHDA, CDR2 SQIVND (reference sequence). The CDR3 DNA reads as TGTGCCAGTAGTTTCCGGGACAGGGATACCTACAATGAGCAGTTCTTC. It codes for CASSFRDRDTYNEQFF. The full variable domain, rest sourced from reference TRBV19 and TRBJ2-1, is DGGITQSPKYLFRKEGQNVTLSCEQNLNHDAMYWYRQDPGQGLRLIYYSQIVNDFQKGDIAEGYSVSREKKESFPLTVTSAQKNPTAFYLCASSFRDRDTYNEQFFGPGTRLTVL.

This clone was picked up a small number of times. CDR3 sequence reads: CASSVGSGGSGAAGELFF. CDR3 bases: TGTGCCAGCAGCGTAGGTTCGGGGGGCTCGGGGGCCGCCGGGGAGCTGTTTTTT. V and J are TRBV9 and TRBJ2-2; a possible D gene is TRBD2 (7 bases). The V gene's germline CDR1 is SGDLS and CDR2 YYNGEE. Trimming stripped 0 bases from V and 6 bases from J, with 21 bases between. This CDR3 has 18 residues.